This TCR beta chain was documented in a study of Ad26.COV2.S vaccination and SARS-CoV-2 variants. Study at large: It was the COV1001 Ad26.COV2.S trial arm that included the donor. Ad26.COV2.S, an intramuscular injection, was given once or twice 56 days apart.

TCRdb's table, derived via immunoSEQ multiplex PCR, lists solely in-frame clones and lacks some. The data contain hundreds of thousands of clones, around 89% of them singletons. Specified treatment: roughly 18 received Ad26.COV2.S at low or high dose, single or two shots; roughly five received placebo; per-sample allocation not given. Samples were taken on day 63 after the first vaccine or placebo injection. An Ad26 vector that expressed Wuhan-strain SARS-CoV-2 spike constituted the vaccine. The germline V gene encodes CDR1 SGHRS and CDR2 YFSETQ. The CDR3 length is 13 residues. Trimming shortened V by 4 bases and J by 0 bases, and 7 bases separated the two germline ends.

The specimen was peripheral blood, collected in a trial of Ad26.COV2.S vaccine versus placebo. The chain carries TRBV5-1 and TRBJ1-1; D is undetermined. The sequence was obtained from a person aged 18-60 years who received the Ad26.COV2.S COVID-19 vaccine or a placebo. CDR3 region: CASSGDMNTEAFF. In DNA form, the CDR3 reads TGCGCCAGCAGCGGGGATATGAACACTGAAGCTTTCTTT.